Listed below are T cell receptor beta chains from one sample, sequenced in a study of radiotherapy plus CTLA-4 blockade in lung cancer. Libraries were prepared by immunoSEQ multiplex PCR; TCRdb keeps only in-frame clonotypes and omits some of them. The data contain 81,000 or so clones, over 70% of them singletons. The source material was peripheral blood, sampled from a patient treated with radiotherapy plus ipilimumab. These receptor sequences come from a human donor with non-small cell lung cancer whose response to radiotherapy plus ipilimumab could not be evaluated. Some clones in this sample may be carry-over from other donors' samples. CDR3s include the opening cysteine and the closing phenylalanine or tryptophan. The size of a clone is reported for some rows only, either as once, few or many, or as a class for expanded clones.

size	V	J	CDR3
-	TRBV5-1	TRBJ2-1	CASSLDASSYNEQFF
-	TRBV5-6	TRBJ1-1	CASSLWPDSMNTEAFF
-	TRBV30	TRBJ1-4	CAWSPGMDEKLFF
-	TRBV28	TRBJ1-1	CASHMVGRGLSVGREAFF
-	TRBV5-1	TRBJ2-3	CASNTGVNTDTQYF
-	TRBV28	TRBJ2-7	CASSLEGQGLYEQYF
-	TRBV30	TRBJ2-3	CAWSVRSPPGQYF
-	TRBV5-5	TRBJ1-4	CASSFLGGTNEKLFF
-	TRBV27	TRBJ2-3	CASSFGRGVPDTQYF
-	TRBV7-9	TRBJ2-5	CASSLGLASETQYF
once	TRBV7-2	TRBJ2-3	CASSFSGQDTQYF
-	TRBV11-3	TRBJ2-5	CASSLQGDETQYF
-	TRBV6-8	TRBJ1-3	CASSLIGPGNTIYF
few	TRBV10-3	TRBJ1-3	CAISETGESGNTIYF
-	TRBV6-5	TRBJ2-7	CASTGRELPYEQYF
few	TRBV4-1	TRBJ2-3	CASSQPAMITDTQYF
-	TRBV6-4	TRBJ1-2	CASRRESPVGGLWDGYTF
-	TRBV5-1	TRBJ1-1	CASRRDRDTEAFF
-	TRBV7-8	TRBJ2-7	CASRNGQGEAYEQYF
-	TRBV5-6	TRBJ1-4	CASSHSGYNEKLFF
-	TRBV5-1	TRBJ2-5	CASSLVSGGGETQYF
-	TRBV6-5	TRBJ1-5	CASSRTGVDQPQHF
-	TRBV9	TRBJ2-2	CASSVAADGRARDTGELFF
-	TRBV5-1	TRBJ2-1	CASSFVSNEQFF
few	TRBV5-6	TRBJ2-3	CASSLGLLAGAPDTQYF
-	TRBV7-2	TRBJ2-7	CASSLERSYEQYF
once	TRBV19	TRBJ1-1	CASSINRGPNTEAFF
once	TRBV12-2	TRBJ2-7	CASRLDDPSSYEQYF
-	TRBV7-7	TRBJ2-3	CASSRDLGGTQYF
-	TRBV4-2	TRBJ2-1	CASSRSGGGHQYNEQFF
-	TRBV27	TRBJ1-3	CASSLVPGTGAAIYF
few	TRBV19	TRBJ2-3	CASAIGLSTDTQYF
-	TRBV27	TRBJ2-3	CASSTREGQVTDTQYF
-	TRBV19	TRBJ1-6	CASTLAGIMNSPLHF
-	TRBV4-1	TRBJ1-6	CASSPHTADRVGNSPLHF
-	TRBV6-6	TRBJ1-5	CASSYSRSNQPQHF
few	TRBV5-4	TRBJ2-2	CASSLAQSGELFF
-	TRBV2	TRBJ2-3	CASSAGQATWGDTQYF
-	TRBV7-9	TRBJ2-2	CASSGRQGSRRTGELFF
-	TRBV11-3	TRBJ1-1	CASSLDNVGAFF
once	TRBV19	TRBJ1-5	CASSSQGQGVQPQHF
-	TRBV19	TRBJ2-3	CASRPNRRGTDTQYF
-	TRBV10-3	TRBJ2-3	CAIEPSGGGDTQYF
few	TRBV6-5	TRBJ1-3	CATNPVGPSGNTIYF
-	TRBV28	-	CASSLLGRTAYEQYF
once	TRBV6-1	TRBJ1-5	CASSEARQNSNQPQHF
-	TRBV2	TRBJ1-6	CASRARGSTNSPLHF
-	TRBV7-6	TRBJ2-7	CASSLLSGETYEQYF
few	TRBV6-5	TRBJ1-5	CASSYPGDSNQPQHF